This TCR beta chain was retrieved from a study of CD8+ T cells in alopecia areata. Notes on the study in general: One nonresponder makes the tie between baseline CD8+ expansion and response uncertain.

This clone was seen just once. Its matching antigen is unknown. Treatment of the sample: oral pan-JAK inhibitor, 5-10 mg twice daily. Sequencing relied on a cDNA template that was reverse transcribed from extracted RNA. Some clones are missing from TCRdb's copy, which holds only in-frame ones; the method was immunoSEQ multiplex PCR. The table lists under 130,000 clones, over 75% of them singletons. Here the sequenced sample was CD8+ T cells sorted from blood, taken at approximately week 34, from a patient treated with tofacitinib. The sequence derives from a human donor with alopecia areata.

CDR3 sequence: CASSLSTTQETQYF. CDR3 nucleotides: TGTGCCAGCAGCTTATCTACCACACAAGAGACCCAGTACTTC. This chain links TRBV7-9 with TRBJ2-5; D is unresolved. The CDR3 contains 14 residues. Germline CDR1 is SEHNR and CDR2 is FQNEAQ (reference sequence). The ends were cut back, 2 bases at V and 2 bases at J, with 9 bases in the middle.